This T cell receptor beta chain was recorded in a study of response to subunit inactivated influenza vaccine. General study results and limits: It was the authors' suggestion that each seasonal influenza vaccination recruits few new T cells.

A single record per CDR3 protein comes from TCRdb applying MiXCR to the RT-PCR reads. The sample contains fewer than 700,000 distinct CDR3 sequences, 13% of which appear only once. This CDR3 has 13 residues. The V gene's germline CDR1 is LNHDA and CDR2 SQIVND (reference sequence). V lost 5 bases to trimming and J lost 7 bases, with 14 bases between them. Regarding this clonotype: The antigen remains undetermined.

The input for sequencing was PBMCs from blood, taken roughly 6 weeks after vaccination. This chain links TRBV19 with TRBJ2-5; tentatively, D is TRBD2 (5 bases). The clonotype was recovered from a man aged 50 to 60 who received an inactivated influenza vaccine. This chain's CDR3 is CASSGEGWGTQYF. Here the CDR3 DNA reads TGTGCCAGTAGTGGAGAGGGATGGGGGACCCAGTACTTC.